The 3 T cell receptor beta chains given below trace back to one sample, sequenced in a study of naive and memory T cell subsets (dated by TCRdb to 2016 to 2017). A robust, sensitive protocol for the amplification, sequencing and analysis of TCRs was described in the study, in which 3' ligation of a UMI-containing oligonucleotide to TCR cDNA was used. Libraries were made using 5' RACE. TCRdb lists the instrument as Illumina MiSeq. The ligated cDNA was amplified in four rounds of PCR with nested alpha and beta constant region primers together with the SP2 primer. Using fastp trimming at Q25 and MiXCR clonotype assembly, TCRdb reanalyzed the public sequencing data and kept in-frame beta chains. Every entry covers one CDR3 protein and lists the most common genes and DNA from its rows. The sample has about 48,000 distinct CDR3 sequences on record, approximately 4.5% of them singletons. The top ten clonotypes cover around 0.8% of the sample.

The receptors were sampled from a female donor in good health.

This clonotype came up a few times. This may arise from a read error, as a much more abundant clone is one base away. The rearrangement links TRBV21-1 to TRBJ2-5; the table's D call, TRBD1, has no DNA check behind it. TRBV21-1 is noted as a pseudogene. The CDR3 extends over 15 amino acids. The CDR3 bases are TGTGCCAGCAGCGAGCCGTGGACAGGTCAAGAGACCCAGTACTTC. Protein: CASSEPWTGQETQYF.

This clonotype was detected ten times or more. The genes are TRBV10-3 and TRBJ2-5; 9 nucleotides line up with TRBD1. The CDR3 is 14 amino acids. The V gene's germline CDR1 is ENHRY and CDR2 SYGVKD. Trimming took 6 bases from V and 4 from J; bases not matched to a gene: 6. CDR3 protein: CAISIGTGRETQYF. The CDR3 DNA reads as TGTGCCATCAGCATAGGGACAGGGAGAGAGACCCAGTACTTC.

In this sample, this clonotype turned up a few times. This may be a read error, as it is one base from a much larger clone. The chain links TRBV5-1 to TRBJ2-1; 10 bases map to TRBD2. Germline V gives CDR1 SGHRS, CDR2 YFSETQ. V gave up 1 base and J gave up 7 bases; unmatched junction bases: 5. CDR3 length: 15 amino acids. The DNA for the CDR3 is TGCGCCAGCAGCTTGTCTAGCGGGAGAGGGAATGAGCAGTTCTTC. Protein: CASSLSSGRGNEQFF.